The rows below give T cell receptor beta chains drawn from one sample of a study of blood T cells in healthy people across ages. TCRdb itself ran the 5' RACE reads through MiXCR, one entry per CDR3 protein. The sample yields hundreds of thousands of distinct CDR3 sequences, roughly 50% seen once. Material for sequencing was blood. The receptors come from a man under 40 in good health. The CDR3 runs from the conserved cysteine through the conserved F or W. D genes are given only for firm matches. Not all rows give a size; the values are once, few, many and, for expanded clones, a class.

V	D	size	J	length	DNA	CDR3
TRBV4-2	.	few	TRBJ2-7	14	TGTGCCAGCAGCCAAGACGTAGGTTCCTACGAGCAGTACTTC	CASSQDVGSYEQYF
TRBV5-1	TRBD1	.	TRBJ2-7	14	TGCGCCAGCAGCATGACAGGGAACGACTACGAGCAGTACTTC	CASSMTGNDYEQYF
TRBV24-1	.	.	TRBJ1-5	12	TGTGCCACCAGTGATACCGATCAGCCCCAGCATTTT	CATSDTDQPQHF
TRBV7-9	.	.	TRBJ2-1	13	TGTGCCAGCAGCGTGGGTCTCAGCAATGAGCAGTTCTTC	CASSVGLSNEQFF
TRBV9	.	.	TRBJ2-3	14	TGTGCCAGCAGCCTGTCAGGGTTCACAGATACGCAGTATTTT	CASSLSGFTDTQYF
TRBV10-3	TRBD1	.	TRBJ1-2	14	TGTGCCATCAGACCACAGGGGAATAACTATGGCTACACCTTC	CAIRPQGNNYGYTF
TRBV10-2	TRBD2	.	TRBJ2-5	14	TGCGCCAGCACTGAAGGGACTATCGGAGAGACCCAGTACTTC	CASTEGTIGETQYF
TRBV4-2	.	once	TRBJ2-3	13	TGTGCCAGCAACCAAGTCGCGACCCCCACGCAGTATTTT	CASNQVATPTQYF
TRBV12-3/TRBV12-4	.	once	TRBJ1-5	14	TGTGCCAGCAGGAAGGCCGGTGTAAATCAGCCCCAGCATTTT	CASRKAGVNQPQHF
TRBV5-6	.	few	TRBJ2-4	14	TGTGCCAGCAGCTTGGTTCTGGTCCAAAACATTCAGTACTTC	CASSLVLVQNIQYF
TRBV4-3	TRBD1	.	TRBJ2-7	14	TGCGCCAGCAGCCAATATGGGACAGGAGGCGAGCAGTACTTC	CASSQYGTGGEQYF
TRBV20-1	.	few	TRBJ2-3	12	TGCAGTGCTAGACCCGACACAGATACGCAGTATTTT	CSARPDTDTQYF
TRBV7-9	.	.	TRBJ2-7	17	TGTGCCAGCAGCTTCTCTCAGGGGGACTCCCCACTCTACGAGCAGTACTTC	CASSFSQGDSPLYEQYF
TRBV11-2	.	once	TRBJ2-7	19	TGTGCCAGCAGCTTTTTACAAGACCCCGGACTCGACCCTACTTACGAGCAGTACTTC	CASSFLQDPGLDPTYEQYF
TRBV29-1	TRBD2	.	TRBJ2-1	15	TGCAGCGCTGCGACAGGGGCAGGAGCGGGAGGGTGGCAGTTCTTC	CSAATGAGAGGWQFF
TRBV15	TRBD2	.	TRBJ2-1	15	TGTGCCACCAGCAGAGATCGGCGGGAGGTAGATGAGCAGTTCTTC	CATSRDRREVDEQFF
TRBV20-1	.	.	TRBJ1-2	16	TGCAGTGCTAGAGATCGAGGGAGGGCAACTTCGTATGGCTACACCTTC	CSARDRGRATSYGYTF
TRBV30	.	.	TRBJ2-1	14	TGTGCCTGGAGTTCTACCGGAGGCCCGAATGAGCAGTTCTTC	CAWSSTGGPNEQFF
TRBV4-1	.	.	TRBJ1-6	16	TGCGCCAGCAGCCAAGCTCAGGGCTCCTATAATTCACCCCTCCACTTT	CASSQAQGSYNSPLHF
TRBV6-5	TRBD2	.	TRBJ2-5	15	TGTGCCAGCAGCTCCGGGGGAGGGCCATTGGAGACCCAGTACTTC	CASSSGGGPLETQYF
TRBV4-3	.	once	TRBJ1-2	15	TGCGCCAGCAGCCAAGAACACAGGACCTACAGTGGCTACACCTTC	CASSQEHRTYSGYTF
TRBV4-1	.	.	TRBJ2-1	16	TGCGCCAGCAGCCAAGTTAGCCCCGGAAAAGGCAATGAGCAGTTCTTC	CASSQVSPGKGNEQFF
TRBV27	.	.	TRBJ2-1	13	TGTGCCAGCAGTTTTTCCTCGAGCAATGAGCAGTTCTTC	CASSFSSSNEQFF
TRBV27	.	.	TRBJ2-3	16	TGTGCCAGCAGTCCCTCCTCGAGGGGTGGAGGAGATACGCAGTATTTT	CASSPSSRGGGDTQYF
TRBV20-1	.	.	TRBJ1-1	11	TGCAGTGCTTACTCGGACAGCCCAGCTTTCTTT	CSAYSDSPAFF
TRBV20-1	.	.	TRBJ2-7	14	TGCAGTGCTAGAGACAGGGAACGAACCTACGAGCAGTACTTC	CSARDRERTYEQYF
TRBV12-3/TRBV12-4	.	.	TRBJ2-6	13	TGTGCCACCGGACAGTCCGGGGCCAACGTCCTGACTTTC	CATGQSGANVLTF
TRBV7-9	.	.	TRBJ2-3	11	TGTGCCAGCAATCCCCGGGATACGCAGTATTTT	CASNPRDTQYF
TRBV4-2	.	many	TRBJ2-5	16	TGTGCCAGCAGCCTAGGGGGGGCGTCTGAGTTTGAGACCCAGTACTTC	CASSLGGASEFETQYF
TRBV3-1	TRBD2	.	TRBJ2-5	18	TGTGCCAGCAGCCAAGACCCATCCTTAGCGGGAAACCAAGAGACCCAGTACTTC	CASSQDPSLAGNQETQYF
TRBV7-2	TRBD2	.	TRBJ2-5	16	TGTGCCAGCAGCCTTTTTGGCGGGGGGATCCAAGAGACCCAGTACTTC	CASSLFGGGIQETQYF
TRBV5-1	.	.	TRBJ2-3	15	TGCGCCAGCAGCCCTGGTAGATCGAGGGCAGATACGCAGTATTTT	CASSPGRSRADTQYF
TRBV29-1	TRBD2	few	TRBJ2-3	14	TGCAGCGTTGGGACTAGCGGGGGGGCAGATACGCAGTATTTT	CSVGTSGGADTQYF
TRBV25-1	.	once	TRBJ2-7	14	TGTGCCAGCAGCGGGACGGGAAGGTCCTACGAGCAGTACTTC	CASSGTGRSYEQYF
TRBV12-5	.	.	TRBJ1-2	20	TGTGCTAGTGAATTGGCCGGGGATGTTGGGCCTATAACAGACGCTTATGGCTACACCTTC	CASELAGDVGPITDAYGYTF
TRBV20-1	TRBD1	few	TRBJ2-1	16	TGCAGTGCTACCAGGGGGTTGGGGTACTCCTACAATGAGCAGTTCTTC	CSATRGLGYSYNEQFF
TRBV20-1	TRBD1	few	TRBJ2-4	15	TGCAGTGCTAGAGCGACAGGGGGCAGGGAAAACATTCAGTACTTC	CSARATGGRENIQYF
TRBV5-1	TRBD2	few	TRBJ2-5	17	TGCGCCAGCAGCCCATCGACTAGCACACGGTACCAAGAGACCCAGTACTTC	CASSPSTSTRYQETQYF
TRBV6-2/TRBV6-3	.	.	TRBJ2-7	15	TGTGCCAGCAGCCCCCCTGCGCAGGGAAGGAACGAGCAGTACTTC	CASSPPAQGRNEQYF
TRBV12-3/TRBV12-4	.	once	TRBJ1-2	17	TGTGCCAGCAGTTCTCGAAGGTGGACGGGACCGAACTATGGCTACACCTTC	CASSSRRWTGPNYGYTF
TRBV20-1	.	once	TRBJ2-7	11	TGCAGTGCTAGTAGGGGAGGCGAGCAGTACTTC	CSASRGGEQYF
TRBV7-2	.	few	TRBJ2-7	14	TGTGCCAGCCAGGGGAAAGGACTAGTCTACGAGCAGTACTTC	CASQGKGLVYEQYF
TRBV2	.	once	TRBJ2-3	14	TGTGCCAGGCGGGGCGCGCCATACACAGATACGCAGTATTTT	CARRGAPYTDTQYF
TRBV11-2	.	few	TRBJ2-1	16	TGTGCCAGCACCCGATCTTCTGATGAGGGACTCAATGAGCAGTTCTTC	CASTRSSDEGLNEQFF
TRBV4-2	.	few	TRBJ1-2	16	TGTGCCAGCAGCCAAGAGGGGATAAAAGGGAACTATGGCTACACCTTC	CASSQEGIKGNYGYTF
TRBV9	TRBD1	.	TRBJ1-3	14	TGTGCCAGCAGCGTAGCAGGGGGCGGAAACACCATATATTTT	CASSVAGGGNTIYF
TRBV28	.	.	TRBJ1-6	16	TGTGCCAGCAGTTCTCAGGGAGGGTTCCATAATTCACCCCTCCACTTT	CASSSQGGFHNSPLHF
TRBV4-2	.	few	TRBJ2-7	13	TGTGCCAGCAGCCAAGATCCCCGGCGGGGGCAGTACTTC	CASSQDPRRGQYF
TRBV21-1	.	.	TRBJ1-1	14	TGTGCCAGCAGCAAAGGCAGGGACGACACTGAAGCTTTCTTT	CASSKGRDDTEAFF
TRBV7-2	.	.	TRBJ2-7	13	TGTGCCAGCGGGTGGGGGGTTTCCTACGAGCAGTACTTC	CASGWGVSYEQYF
TRBV19	.	.	TRBJ2-3	15	TGTGCCAGTAGTGAAACCGGGGCCGACACAGATACGCAGTATTTT	CASSETGADTDTQYF
TRBV5-5	TRBD2	.	TRBJ2-7	13	TGTGCCACCCGACTAGCGGGAGACTACGAGCAGTACTTC	CATRLAGDYEQYF
TRBV28	TRBD2	.	TRBJ2-5	15	TGTGCCAGCAGTTTAAAGCTAGCGGGAGGAGAGACCCAGTACTTC	CASSLKLAGGETQYF
TRBV27	.	.	TRBJ1-2	14	TGTGCCAGCAGTTTCGGGGGGGGAGACTATGGCTACACCTTC	CASSFGGGDYGYTF
TRBV4-3	TRBD2	.	TRBJ2-5	15	TGCGCCAGCAGCCAGACCGGGAGGGGGCAAGAGACCCAGTACTTC	CASSQTGRGQETQYF
TRBV20-1	TRBD2	few	TRBJ2-3	14	TGCAGTGCCAGGCCGGGACTAGCCACAGATACGCAGTATTTT	CSARPGLATDTQYF
TRBV5-1	.	.	TRBJ2-5	14	TGCGCCAGCAGCCCGGGACGGACCCAAGAGACCCAGTACTTC	CASSPGRTQETQYF